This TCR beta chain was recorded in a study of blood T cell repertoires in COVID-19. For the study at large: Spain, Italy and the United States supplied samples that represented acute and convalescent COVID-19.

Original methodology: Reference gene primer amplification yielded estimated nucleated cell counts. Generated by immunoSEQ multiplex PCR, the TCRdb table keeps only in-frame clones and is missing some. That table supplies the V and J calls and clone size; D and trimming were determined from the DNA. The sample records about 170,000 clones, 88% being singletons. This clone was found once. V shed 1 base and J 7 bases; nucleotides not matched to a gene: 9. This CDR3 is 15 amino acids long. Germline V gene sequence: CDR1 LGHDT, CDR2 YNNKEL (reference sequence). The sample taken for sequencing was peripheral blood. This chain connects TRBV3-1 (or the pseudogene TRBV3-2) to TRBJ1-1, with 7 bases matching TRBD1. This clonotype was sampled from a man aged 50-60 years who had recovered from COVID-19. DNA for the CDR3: TGTGCCAGCAGCCAAGTTGAGGGGGCGCATGGTGAAGCTTTCTTT. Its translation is CASSQVEGAHGEAFF.